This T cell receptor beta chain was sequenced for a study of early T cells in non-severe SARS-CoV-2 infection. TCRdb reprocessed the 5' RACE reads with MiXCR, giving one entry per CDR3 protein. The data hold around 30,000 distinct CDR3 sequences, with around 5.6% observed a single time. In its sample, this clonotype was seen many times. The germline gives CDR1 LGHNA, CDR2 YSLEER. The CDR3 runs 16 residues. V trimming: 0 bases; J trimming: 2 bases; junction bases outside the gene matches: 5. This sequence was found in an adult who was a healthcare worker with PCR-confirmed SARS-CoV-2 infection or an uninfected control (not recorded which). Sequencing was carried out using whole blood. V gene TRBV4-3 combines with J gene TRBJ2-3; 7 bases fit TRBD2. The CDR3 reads CASSQDTGGNTDTQYF. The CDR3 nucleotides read TGCGCCAGCAGCCAAGATACGGGGGGTAACACAGATACGCAGTATTTT.